The clone carrying this T cell receptor beta chain was seen just once. Clones were read by immunoSEQ multiplex PCR, and TCRdb kept only the in-frame ones, dropping some. Among around 150,000 clones listed, 85% were seen once. This sample is drawn from a study of blood T cell repertoires in COVID-19. V was trimmed by 0 bases and J by 3 bases, leaving 11 bases between them. CDR3 length: 16 amino acids. Looked up from germline, CDR1 is LGHNA and CDR2 is YSLEER. The sequencing sample was made of peripheral blood. The chain couples TRBV4-3 to TRBJ2-2; D is undetermined. The clonotype originates from a human donor with acute or convalescent COVID-19. The donor label of this sample is uncertain. The CDR3 DNA sequence: TGCGCCAGCAGCCAAGATAGAAGATTAGACACCGGGGAGCTGTTTTTT. Translating gives CASSQDRRLDTGELFF.